This T cell receptor beta chain derives from a study of CD8 T cells in Susac syndrome. RNA was extracted with the RNeasy kit, and a quantity of roughly 0.5 to 1 ug was reverse transcribed using random hexamers. Amplification of TCR beta CDR3 across 54 Vbeta and 13 Jbeta was performed with immunoSEQ multiplex PCR. One entry per CDR3 protein, called by TCRdb with MiXCR from the immunoSEQ multiplex PCR reads. The sample has 330,000 or so distinct CDR3 sequences; approximately 89% are singletons. Germline-derived CDR1 and CDR2 are MNHEY and SVGAGI. After removal of 5 bases from V and 12 bases from J, the junction contained 7 bases not matched to a gene. This CDR3 is built from 12 residues. CD8+ and CD4+ T cells were negatively isolated; TEMRA cells were FACS-enriched.

This chain connects TRBV6-5 to TRBJ2-1; 7 bases agree with TRBD1. The sequencing input was CD8+ T cells from PBMCs. The clonotype originates from a human donor with multiple sclerosis. CDR3 sequence: CASSPDRVGQFF. CDR3 coding DNA: TGTGCCAGCAGTCCCGACAGGGTAGGGCAGTTCTTC.